The next 3 T cell receptor beta chains were all read from a single sample in a study of liver allograft versus peripheral blood T cells. Overall study: Recipients' peripheral blood T cell receptor repertoires were compared with those in transplanted livers.

MiXCR was run by TCRdb on the reads, yielding one entry per CDR3 protein. The sample includes approximately 6,100 distinct CDR3 sequences, over 12% of them seen just once. These receptors were taken from a human patient who had a liver transplant. Some T cells may be graft donor cells.

In its sample, this clonotype is medium-sized. The chain couples TRBV6-2 or TRBV6-3 to TRBJ1-5; 7 bases agree with TRBD1. This CDR3 is 14 amino acids long. Trimming took 0 bases from V and 6 from J; bases not matched to a gene: 2. Per germline, CDR1 MNHEY and CDR2 SVGEGT. Here the CDR3 reads CASSYSTGAQPQHF. The CDR3 DNA reads as TGTGCCAGCAGTTACTCAACAGGGGCTCAGCCCCAGCATTTT.

This clonotype was counted a few times. V gene TRBV3-1 combines with J gene TRBJ1-1; TRBD1 is a possible D gene (6 bases). The CDR3 runs 14 residues. V was clipped by 2 bases and J by 5 bases, with 12 bases between them. The germline CDR1 and CDR2 sequences are LGHDT and YNNKEL (reference sequence). CDR3 residues: CASSQTTGWTEAFF. The CDR3 bases are TGTGCCAGCAGCCAAACTACAGGGTGGACTGAAGCTTTCTTT.

By share, this clonotype counts as medium-sized. V is TRBV15 and J is TRBJ1-6; a weak D match, TRBD1 (5 bases). CDR1 and CDR2 (germline): LNHNV, YYDKDF (reference sequence). V lost 1 base, J lost 10 bases, and 20 bases lay in between. This CDR3 spans 17 amino acids. The CDR3 protein is CATSRAQRGAAESPLHF. For the CDR3, the DNA is TGTGCCACCAGCAGAGCGCAGAGGGGAGCAGCAGAATCACCCCTCCACTTT.